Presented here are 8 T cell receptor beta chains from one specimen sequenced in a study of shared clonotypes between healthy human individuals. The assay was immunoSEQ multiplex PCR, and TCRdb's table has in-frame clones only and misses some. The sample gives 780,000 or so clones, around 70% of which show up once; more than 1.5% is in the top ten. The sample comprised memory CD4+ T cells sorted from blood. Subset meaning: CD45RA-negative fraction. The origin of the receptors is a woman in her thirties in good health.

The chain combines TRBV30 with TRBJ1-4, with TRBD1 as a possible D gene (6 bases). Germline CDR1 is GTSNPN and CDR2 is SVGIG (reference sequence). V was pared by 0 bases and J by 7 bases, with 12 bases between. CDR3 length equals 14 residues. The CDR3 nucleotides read TGTGCCTGGAGTGTACTGGGGGCAGGTGAAAAACTGTTTTTT. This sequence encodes CAWSVLGAGEKLFF.

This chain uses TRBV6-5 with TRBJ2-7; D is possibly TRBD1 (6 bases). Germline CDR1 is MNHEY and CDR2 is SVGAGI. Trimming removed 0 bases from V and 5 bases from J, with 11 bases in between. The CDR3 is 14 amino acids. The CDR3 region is CASSYSQGYDEQYF. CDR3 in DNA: TGTGCCAGCAGTTACTCTCAGGGGTACGACGAGCAGTACTTC.

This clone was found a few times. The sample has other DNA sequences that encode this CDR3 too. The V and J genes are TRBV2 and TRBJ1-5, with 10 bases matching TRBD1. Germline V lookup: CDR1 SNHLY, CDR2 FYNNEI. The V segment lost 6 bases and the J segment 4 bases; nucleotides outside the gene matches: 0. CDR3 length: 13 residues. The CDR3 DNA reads TGTGCCAGCAGGGGACAGGGGAATCAGCCCCAGCATTTT. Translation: CASRGQGNQPQHF.

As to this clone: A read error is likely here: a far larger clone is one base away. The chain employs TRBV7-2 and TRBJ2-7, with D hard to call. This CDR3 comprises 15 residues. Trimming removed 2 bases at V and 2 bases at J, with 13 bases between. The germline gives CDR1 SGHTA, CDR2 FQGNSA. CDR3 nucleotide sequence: TGTGCCAGCAGCTTATGGAGAGCCGACACCTACGAGCAGTACTTC. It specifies CASSLWRADTYEQYF.

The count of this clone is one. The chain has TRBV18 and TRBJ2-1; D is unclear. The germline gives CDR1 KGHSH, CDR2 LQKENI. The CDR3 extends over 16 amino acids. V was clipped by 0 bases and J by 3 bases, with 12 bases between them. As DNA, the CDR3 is TGTGCCAGCTCACCACCGCGGCTGGTTAACTACAATGAGCAGTTCTTC. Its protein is CASSPPRLVNYNEQFF.

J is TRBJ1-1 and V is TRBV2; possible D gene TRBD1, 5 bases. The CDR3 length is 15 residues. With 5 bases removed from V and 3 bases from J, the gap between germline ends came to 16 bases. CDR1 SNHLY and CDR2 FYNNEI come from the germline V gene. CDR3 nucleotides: TGTGCCAGCAGTCCAGGGTCCGCCCTTGACACTGAAGCTTTCTTT. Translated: CASSPGSALDTEAFF.

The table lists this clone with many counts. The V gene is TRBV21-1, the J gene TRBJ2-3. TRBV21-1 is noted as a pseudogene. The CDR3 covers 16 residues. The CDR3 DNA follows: TGTGCCAGCATCCCCGGGGGCGAACCTTGCACAGATACGCAGTATTTT. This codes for CASIPGGEPCTDTQYF.

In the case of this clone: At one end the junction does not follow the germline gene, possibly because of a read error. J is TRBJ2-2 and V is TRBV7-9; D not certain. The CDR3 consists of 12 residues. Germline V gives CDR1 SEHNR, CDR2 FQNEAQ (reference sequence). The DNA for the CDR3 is TGTGCCAGCAGCTTACACTCCGGCGAGCTGTTTTTT. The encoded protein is CASSLHSGELFF.